These 21 T cell receptor beta chains were all obtained from the same sample, sequenced in a study of T cell responses to AZD1222 COVID-19 vaccine. The data were produced by immunoSEQ multiplex PCR, yet TCRdb's version contains in-frame clones alone and is incomplete. The sample carries 75,000 to 95,000 clones, around 84% recorded once. The source material was peripheral blood, sampled on day 0 of AZD1222 vaccination. The receptors come from an adult in good health.

This chain joins TRBV7-2 and TRBJ2-5, with a weak D call TRBD2 (6 bases). Trimming shortened V by 0 bases and J by 2 bases, and 7 bases separated the two germline ends. CDR1 is SGHTA and CDR2 is FQGNSA in the germline V gene. The CDR3 sequence is 14 residues long. DNA of the CDR3: TGTGCCAGCAGCTTAGCCGGGGGACAAGAGACCCAGTACTTC. Amino acids: CASSLAGGQETQYF.

This clone was counted between two and nine times. The V and J genes are TRBV6-5 and TRBJ1-3; 7 positions agree with TRBD1. Germline CDR1 MNHEY, CDR2 SVGAGI. The CDR3 contains 16 residues. Trimming at V came to 0 bases and at J to 0 bases, leaving 2 bases not matched to a gene. CDR3 residues: CASSYSGQSSGNTIYF. CDR3 bases: TGTGCCAGCAGTTACTCGGGACAGAGCTCTGGAAACACCATATATTTT.

The chain couples TRBV28 to TRBJ2-3; TRBD1 is a possible D gene (5 bases). This CDR3 comprises 15 residues. Trimming shortened V by 10 bases and J by 2 bases, and 19 bases separated the two germline ends. Germline values: CDR1 MDHEN, CDR2 SYDVKM. CDR3 coding DNA: TGTGCCACCTCACTGGACAAACGACACACAGATACGCAGTATTTT. It specifies CATSLDKRHTDTQYF.

V and J are TRBV5-1 and TRBJ2-7; D is ambiguous. The CDR3 totals 13 residues. Deletions cut 4 bases from V and 2 bases from J, with 10 bases between. CDR1 SGHRS and CDR2 YFSETQ come from the germline V gene. The CDR3 DNA reads TGCGCCAGCAGCCAAGGACCTGCCTACGAGCAGTACTTC. Its translation is CASSQGPAYEQYF.

The gene calls are TRBV18 and TRBJ2-3; weak D call: TRBD2 (6 bases). Germline CDR1 KGHSH, CDR2 LQKENI. The CDR3 runs 14 residues. Trimming stripped 11 bases from V and 2 bases from J, with 17 bases between. Here the CDR3 DNA reads TGTGCCGGTTCTAATAGCGGCCTCACAGATACGCAGTATTTT. It is translated as CAGSNSGLTDTQYF.

The V call is TRBV7-9, the J call TRBJ2-2; D perhaps matches TRBD1 (5 bases). CDR1 is SEHNR, CDR2 FQNEAQ, per germline (reference sequence). CDR3 length: 16 amino acids. V dropped 4 bases and J dropped 2 bases, with 14 bases sitting between them. CDR3 in amino acids: CASSSNLGVNTGELFF. The DNA of the CDR3 is TGTGCCAGCAGCTCAAACTTAGGGGTAAACACCGGGGAGCTGTTTTTT. Using reference TRBV7-9 and TRBJ2-2 for the parts outside the CDR3, the full variable domain is DTGVSQNPRHKITKRGQNVTFRCDPISEHNRLYWYRQTLGQGPEFLTYFQNEAQLEKSRLLSDRFSAERPKGSFSTLEIQRTEQGDSAMYLCASSSNLGVNTGELFFGEGSRLTVL.

The chain has TRBV27 and TRBJ2-2; no definite D call. This CDR3 is built from 11 residues. The ends were cut back, 4 bases at V and 6 bases at J, with 3 bases in the middle. Per the germline V gene, CDR1 is MNHEY and CDR2 is SMNVEV (reference sequence). The CDR3 reads CASSWAGELFF. For the CDR3, the DNA is TGTGCCAGCAGTTGGGCCGGGGAGCTGTTTTTT.

The chain employs TRBV6-5 and TRBJ1-6, with D perhaps TRBD1 (6 bases). The germline V gene encodes CDR1 MNHEY and CDR2 SVGAGI. This CDR3 is 14 amino acids long. V shed 5 bases and J shed 7 bases, with 12 bases lying between them. The CDR3 DNA reads TGTGCCAGCAGTAGAGGGGGAGTAAATTCACCCCTCCACTTT. Amino acids: CASSRGGVNSPLHF.

The V gene is TRBV29-1, the J gene TRBJ1-1; possibly TRBD1 for D (5 bases). The V end was cut by 7 bases, the J end by 3 bases, with 12 bases between. The germline gives CDR1 SQVTM, CDR2 ANQGSEA. CDR3 length: 12 residues. As DNA, the CDR3 is TGCAGCGCCTTTGGGGCGGACACTGAAGCTTTCTTT. Its protein product is CSAFGADTEAFF.

The chain recombines TRBV2 with TRBJ2-7; the D gene is possibly TRBD2 (6 bases). The CDR3 has 13 residues. V was clipped by 5 bases and J by 7 bases, with 15 bases between them. CDR1 and CDR2 from the germline V gene are SNHLY and FYNNEI. The CDR3 reads CASSWAPEGEQYF. CDR3 bases: TGTGCCAGCAGTTGGGCCCCGGAGGGGGAGCAGTACTTC. Using reference TRBV2 and TRBJ2-7 for the parts outside the CDR3, the full variable domain is EPEVTQTPSHQVTQMGQEVILRCVPISNHLYFYWYRQILGQKVEFLVSFYNNEISEKSEIFDDQFSVERPDGSNFTLKIRSTKLEDSAMYFCASSWAPEGEQYFGPGTRLTVT.

V is TRBV6-5 and J is TRBJ2-7; 8 bases map to TRBD2. The ends lost 8 bases at V and 7 bases at J; junction bases unmatched: 10. The length of the CDR3 is 13 residues. Germline CDR1 reads MNHEY; CDR2 reads SVGAGI. CDR3 in DNA: TGTGCCAGCTCGGGGGGGCCTAGGGTTGAGCAGTACTTC. This codes for CASSGGPRVEQYF.

This clone was recorded once. This chain connects TRBV4-3 to TRBJ2-7; a possible D gene is TRBD1 (5 bases). The V end was cut by 1 base, the J end by 3 bases, with 7 bases between. Germline CDR1 and CDR2: LGHNA and YSLEER. The CDR3 loop spans 13 amino acids. CDR3 nucleotides: TGCGCCAGCAGCCAAGGACAGCACTACGAGCAGTACTTC. It is translated as CASSQGQHYEQYF.

This chain links TRBV10-3 with TRBJ1-1; a possible D gene is TRBD1 (5 bases). The length of the CDR3 is 16 residues. Looked up from germline, CDR1 is ENHRY and CDR2 is SYGVKD. Deletions cut 1 base from V and 1 base from J, with 13 bases between. The CDR3 bases are TGTGCCATCAGTGAGTTCCGGGCAGGGTCGAACACTGAAGCTTTCTTT. It translates to CAISEFRAGSNTEAFF.

The chain is built from TRBV28 and TRBJ2-1, with D unclear. The ends were cut back, 8 bases at V and 8 bases at J, with 7 bases in the middle. The CDR3 contains 10 residues. CDR1 is MDHEN and CDR2 is SYDVKM in the germline V gene. CDR3 DNA: TGTGCCAGCGGGCGTTATGAGCAGTTCTTC. Encoded protein: CASGRYEQFF.

The rearrangement links TRBV7-9 to TRBJ1-1; a possible D gene is TRBD1 (5 bases). The CDR3 runs to 15 residues. The germline CDR1 and CDR2 sequences are SEHNR and FQNEAQ (reference sequence). The V gene lost 3 bases and the J gene lost 1 base, with 12 bases spanning the gap. The CDR3 region is CASSFGAASNTEAFF. CDR3 nucleotides: TGTGCCAGCAGCTTCGGGGCAGCCTCGAACACTGAAGCTTTCTTT.

The chain couples TRBV28 to TRBJ1-1; a possible D gene is TRBD1 (5 bases). The CDR3 is made up of 15 amino acids. V gave up 8 bases and J gave up 1 base, with 17 bases separating them. Germline V gene sequence: CDR1 MDHEN, CDR2 SYDVKM. DNA for the CDR3: TGTGCCAGCCCACCCAGGGTTCCGACGAACACTGAAGCTTTCTTT. Encoded protein: CASPPRVPTNTEAFF.

V usage is TRBV10-3 and J usage is TRBJ1-3; no definite D call. In germline, CDR1 is ENHRY, CDR2 SYGVKD. This CDR3 has 15 residues. V lost 6 bases and J 1 base, leaving 13 bases between the germline ends. Here the CDR3 DNA reads TGTGCCATCAGCCGGACGGTGGCTTCTGGAAACACCATATATTTT. Encoded protein: CAISRTVASGNTIYF.

The CDR3 protein is CASSQDRPRGANEKLFF. The CDR3 DNA reads TGTGCCAGCAGCCAAGATCGACCCCGCGGGGCTAATGAAAAACTGTTTTTT. The rearrangement links TRBV3-1 (or the pseudogene TRBV3-2) to TRBJ1-4; unclear D gene. V was clipped by 0 bases and J by 3 bases, with 14 bases between them. Per the germline V gene, CDR1 is LGHDT and CDR2 is YNNKEL (reference sequence). The CDR3 covers 17 residues.

The CDR3 loop reads CTSSPVLAGMLYEQYF. The CDR3 coding sequence is TGCACCAGCAGCCCTGTGCTAGCGGGGATGTTATACGAGCAGTACTTC. The chain has TRBV1 and TRBJ2-7; no check of the table's D call, TRBD2, against the DNA was made. TRBV1 is recorded as a pseudogene. This CDR3 has 16 amino acids.

This CDR3 is CASVSGDSTDTQYF. In nucleotides, the CDR3 is TGCGCCAGTGTTAGCGGGGATAGCACAGATACGCAGTATTTT. The genes are TRBV4-1 and TRBJ2-3; TRBD2 aligns across 8 bases. CDR1 and CDR2 (germline): MGHRA, YSYEKL. CDR3 size: 14 residues. V trimming: 9 bases; J trimming: 0 bases; junction bases outside the gene matches: 5.

The chain links TRBV5-1 to TRBJ2-7; D remains unclear. V shed 5 bases and J shed 2 bases, with 8 bases lying between them. Germline V gives CDR1 SGHRS, CDR2 YFSETQ. The CDR3 runs to 12 residues. CDR3 in amino acids: CASRRGAYEQYF. CDR3 sequence (DNA): TGCGCCAGCAGAAGAGGTGCCTACGAGCAGTACTTC.